The clone carrying this T cell receptor beta chain was seen only once. The sample originates from a study of blood T cell repertoires in COVID-19. Study-wide context: PBMCs, B-cell-depleted T cells, or T cells were the source of the cDNA or gDNA that made up the material.

Repertoires were generated with immunoSEQ multiplex PCR, while TCRdb's copy carries only in-frame clones and drops some. The sample has nearly 55,000 clones; 78% are singletons. V dropped 4 bases and J dropped 0 bases, with 19 bases sitting between them. CDR1 and CDR2 (germline): SGHNT, YYREEE (reference sequence). This CDR3 spans 17 amino acids. Sequenced: peripheral blood. The receptor was isolated from a human donor with active or convalescent COVID-19. The donor label of this sample is uncertain. V is TRBV5-4 and J is TRBJ2-5, with D unresolved. CDR3 coding DNA: TGTGCCAGCAGCCATGATCCGGGTGGATCGTACCAAGAGACCCAGTACTTC. This gives the protein CASSHDPGGSYQETQYF.